This T cell receptor beta chain was recorded in a study of OX40 agonist ivuxolimab in advanced cancers. Study background: Dose-escalation patients suffered from hepatocellular carcinoma, melanoma, renal cell or head and neck cancer. The mean age was roughly 60 years, ranging from about 23 to 85, with approximately 85% of participants male. Three patients responded partially, comprising one with hepatocellular carcinoma and two with cutaneous melanoma. Study results and caveats: Clonal expansion by week 6 occurred in CD4+ and CD8+ blood T cells (at 0.1 to 3.0 mg/kg).

Sequencing was performed with immunoSEQ multiplex PCR; in TCRdb, only in-frame clones are kept and a portion is missing. The sample lists about 3,400 clones, roughly 79% seen once, with about 40% in the top ten. Germline loops: CDR1 LGHNA, CDR2 YSLEER. This CDR3 contains 16 residues. Deletions cut 0 bases from V and 4 bases from J, with 12 bases between. Regarding this clone: Its specificity is unknown. The same CDR3 is also encoded by other DNA sequences in this sample.

This clonotype was obtained from an adult with an advanced solid tumor such as melanoma, head and neck, liver or kidney cancer. This sample comprised CD4+ or CD8+ T cells sorted from blood, obtained in a trial of the OX40 agonist ivuxolimab. The chain links TRBV4-3 to TRBJ2-2; D perhaps matches TRBD2 (7 bases). The CDR3 DNA reads as TGCGCCAGCAGCCAAGATGTAGGGGGGGGCACCGGGGAGCTGTTTTTT. Translation gives CASSQDVGGGTGELFF.